This T cell receptor (beta chain) was sequenced during a study of spatial heterogeneity in lung cancer. CDR3 length equals 12 residues. In germline, CDR1 is DFQATT, CDR2 SNEGSKA (reference sequence). V lost 6 bases to trimming and J lost 6 bases, with 12 bases between them. The table lists this clonotype with a few counts. What it binds is not known. This beta chain appears as a stray read in a library generated for alpha chains; its size is not informative. Every cDNA TCR molecule received its own unique molecular identifier. TCRdb re-derived calls from the 5' RACE reads in MiXCR, one entry per CDR3 protein. The sample holds around 9,700 distinct CDR3 sequences; under 9.5% are singletons and the top ten take roughly a fifth. The sample's time point: sample taken at primary tumor resection. The donor group consisted of around 70 patients who had untreated, early-stage non-small cell lung cancer. Whole RNA from tumor, nontumor lung or frozen PBMC was sequenced unsorted.

Study outcomes and limitations: In tumors, expanded intratumoral alpha and beta TCR counts tracked mutation counts. Coverage estimated for tumor T cells reached 7% to 7.5% for alpha chains and less than 15% for beta chains.

This chain joins TRBV20-1 and TRBJ1-5; D is perhaps TRBD1 (5 bases). This material consisted of lung tumor tissue, taken at surgery. The sequence was collected from a female donor with early-stage non-small cell lung cancer. This CDR3 is CSAGRVGQPQHF. In DNA, the CDR3 is TGCAGTGCGGGCAGGGTAGGTCAGCCCCAGCATTTT.